These 10 T cell receptor beta chains were all obtained from the same sample, sequenced in a study of OX40 agonist ivuxolimab in advanced cancers. Repertoires were generated with immunoSEQ multiplex PCR, while TCRdb's copy carries only in-frame clones and drops some. The repertoire consists of tens of thousands of clones, with roughly 88% occurring once and the leading ten covering more than 0.25%. The sequencing used CD4+ or CD8+ T cells sorted from blood, collected in a trial of the OX40 agonist ivuxolimab. The receptors stem from an adult with an advanced solid tumor such as melanoma, head and neck, liver or kidney cancer.

The chain uses TRBV7-9 and TRBJ2-6; either TRBD1 or TRBD2 may supply D (6 bases each). CDR1 is SEHNR, CDR2 FQNEAQ, per germline (reference sequence). Trimming shortened V by 1 base and J by 7 bases, and 11 bases separated the two germline ends. The CDR3 totals 15 residues. The CDR3 DNA follows: TGTGCCAGCAGCTTAGGGGGGGCCAGCGCCAACGTCCTGACTTTC. This encodes CASSLGGASANVLTF.

This clone was counted a few times. V gene TRBV7-9 combines with J gene TRBJ1-1, with D hard to call. The CDR3 is 9 amino acids. V was cut by 5 bases and J by 7 bases, with 2 bases left in between. Germline V gene data show CDR1 as SEHNR and CDR2 as FQNEAQ (reference sequence). Here the CDR3 DNA reads TGTGCCAGCAGCGATGAAGCTTTCTTT. Translated: CASSDEAFF.

The J gene is TRBJ2-7, the V gene TRBV7-9, with D possibly called TRBD1 or TRBD2 (5 bases each). Germline V CDR1 and CDR2: SEHNR, FQNEAQ (reference sequence). Between the trimmed V and J ends, which lost 2 bases and 6 bases, there was a span of 14 bases. CDR3 size: 14 residues. CDR3 in DNA: TGTGCCAGCAGCTTATCGTTCGAGGGGCTCGAGCAGTACTTC. Protein: CASSLSFEGLEQYF.

The chain recombines TRBV2 with TRBJ2-5; 11 bases fit TRBD2. V gave up 6 bases and J gave up 5 bases; unmatched junction bases: 5. Germline-derived CDR1 and CDR2 are SNHLY and FYNNEI. The CDR3 is made up of 14 amino acids. The chain's CDR3 is CASSQGLAGETQYF. CDR3 nucleotide sequence: TGTGCCAGCAGCCAAGGACTAGCGGGCGAGACCCAGTACTTC.

DNA of the CDR3: TGCGCCAGCAGCTTGGGGGACAGGGTGGGCTACGAGCAGTACTTC. Translating gives CASSLGDRVGYEQYF. The chain recombines TRBV5-1 with TRBJ2-7; TRBD1 matches 9 bases. Trimming cost V 0 bases and J 3 bases; bases outside gene matches: 4. CDR3 size: 15 residues. The V gene's germline CDR1 is SGHRS and CDR2 YFSETQ.

This rearrangement joins TRBV11-3 to TRBJ2-7, with 9 nucleotides matching TRBD2. V gave up 0 bases and J gave up 4 bases; unmatched junction bases: 4. Germline loops: CDR1 SGHNT, CDR2 YENEEA. CDR3 length: 15 residues. DNA of the CDR3: TGTGCCAGCAGCTTAGAGACCGGACTAGCGTACGAGCAGTACTTC. Protein: CASSLETGLAYEQYF.

This clone came up once. The chain recombines TRBV30 with TRBJ1-4, with D unresolved. CDR1 is GTSNPN, CDR2 SVGIG, per germline (reference sequence). The CDR3 has 15 amino acids. The ends were cut back, 2 bases at V and 4 bases at J, with 14 bases in the middle. CDR3 sequence (DNA): TGTGCCTGGAGTACCCACAACGGATTTAATGAAAAACTGTTTTTT. It is translated as CAWSTHNGFNEKLFF.

This clone was found a few times. V usage is TRBV5-1 and J usage is TRBJ2-7; possible D gene TRBD1, 5 bases. V shed 4 bases and J shed 6 bases, with 17 bases lying between them. The CDR3 length is 14 residues. Germline V gene sequence: CDR1 SGHRS, CDR2 YFSETQ. The CDR3: CASSQDIDSLEQYF. Written as DNA, the CDR3 is TGCGCCAGCAGCCAGGACATAGATTCTCTCGAGCAGTACTTC. Full variable domain (outside the CDR3, taken from reference TRBV5-1 and TRBJ2-7): KAGVTQTPRYLIKTRGQQVTLSCSPISGHRSVSWYQQTPGQGLQFLFEYFSETQRNKGNFPGRFSGRQFSNSRSEMNVSTLELGDSALYLCASSQDIDSLEQYFGPGTRLTVT.

This clone occurred once. The chain links TRBV2 to TRBJ2-7; 9 bases fit TRBD2. This CDR3 is 15 amino acids long. The germline gives CDR1 SNHLY, CDR2 FYNNEI. V trimming: 5 bases; J trimming: 0 bases; junction bases outside the gene matches: 5. The CDR3 DNA sequence: TGTGCCAGCAGTAAGCCGGGACTAGCCTCCTACGAGCAGTACTTC. It specifies CASSKPGLASYEQYF.

This clone was observed once. This chain joins TRBV4-1 and TRBJ2-3; no reliable D call. V gave up 1 base and J gave up 5 bases, with 10 bases separating them. Germline-derived CDR1 and CDR2 are MGHRA and YSYEKL. The CDR3 sequence is 14 residues long. CDR3 region: CASSQAQVGDTQYF. The CDR3 DNA is TGCGCCAGCAGCCAAGCTCAAGTGGGAGATACGCAGTATTTT.